The entry that follows covers one TCR beta chain sequence. This clonotype was picked up many times. Which antigen it targets is not known. Nothing much larger sits one base from this clone, and base qualities are not available. The data derive from a study of human T cells and chemical hapten exposure (dated by TCRdb to about 2021). For the wider study: Libraries were pooled for sequencing, and variation in per-sample TCR yields was attributed mainly to small differences in library volumes within the pool. The study tracked peripheral blood TCR repertoire changes in vivo during primary and secondary sensitization to the hapten diphenylcyclopropenone (DPC) in alopecia patients. For every blood RNA sample, sequencing covered both the TCR alpha and TCR beta chains.

Library construction relied on 5' RACE. The listed sequencing device is Illumina MiSeq. During library preparation, unique molecular identifiers were attached to individual cDNA molecules so that TCRs could be counted in a quantitative, reproducible way. On the authors' methods: The median number of TCRs per sample was around 96,000, ranging from about 20,000 to 690,600. The Decombinator software suite was used to annotate V, J and CDR3 in the TCR reads. Every sample was subsampled to the same number of TCRs (28,000) for the PS versus PT1 abundance plots. TCRs were defined as expanded if absent before sensitization and observed at least eight times at the 2-week time point. The public reads were reanalyzed by TCRdb: fastp trimming at Q25, MiXCR alignment, in-frame beta chains only. Each entry merges the rows of one CDR3 protein and shows their most common DNA and genes. The V and J calls come from TCRdb's annotation, not from the publication. For this sample there are some 150,000 distinct CDR3 sequences; 4.1% appear just once. The ten biggest clones cover about 1.3% of the sample.

Unfractionated whole blood was collected in Tempus Blood RNA tubes, and total RNA was extracted from that blood. Five or six healthy volunteers served as TCR sequencing controls and were bled at day 0, 2 weeks and 6 weeks. The study at large found these results: DPC sensitization did not change how many TCRs were above 1 in 1000 frequency, and no evidence was found of alterations in global repertoire structure. Repeated subsampling changed both the strength of the expansion versus patch-test correlation and the threshold at which the correlation became significant.

CDR1 and CDR2 are read off the germline V gene as SGHTA and FQGNSA. Measured from the cysteine to the phenylalanine, the CDR3 is 15 residues long. CDR3 DNA only is kept here, 45 bases in frame from base 1. The junction carries 11 bases between V and J, which are trimmed by 5 bases and 1 base respectively. The chain links TRBV7-2 with TRBJ2-2, with TRBD1 tentatively as D gene (5 bases match). The TCR sequence derives from a female donor in good health. The sequenced DNA: TGTGCCAGCAGCGTAAGGGGCCTGAACACCGGGGAGCTGTTTTTT. This codes for CASSVRGLNTGELFF.